This T cell receptor beta chain was identified during a study of cytomegalovirus exposure and HLA in healthy donors. This CDR3 has 16 residues. The ends lost 1 base at V and 4 bases at J; junction bases unmatched: 6. Germline V CDR1 and CDR2: LNHNV, YYDKDF (reference sequence). Amplification used 60 Vbeta primers and 13 Jbeta primers. Method: immunoSEQ multiplex PCR; TCRdb's copy keeps in-frame clones and lacks some. The table lists some 140,000 clones, about 80% of them singletons, with around 13% in the top ten. This chain uses TRBV15 with TRBJ2-3, with TRBD2 matching over 9 bases. Sequencing was carried out using PBMCs. This receptor was taken from a man aged 25 to 45 in good health and CMV-seropositive. The DNA of the CDR3 is TGTGCCACCAGCAGAGGGGCGGGAGGGCCCGCAGATACGCAGTATTTT. Amino acids: CATSRGAGGPADTQYF. Combining the CDR3 with reference TRBV15 and TRBJ2-3 gives the whole variable domain DAMVIQNPRYQVTQFGKPVTLSCSQTLNHNVMYWYQQKSSQAPKLLFHYYDKDFNNEADTPDNFQSRRPNTSFCFLDIRSPGLGDTAMYLCATSRGAGGPADTQYFGPGTRLTVL.